Below are 24 T cell receptor beta chains sequenced from a single sample in a study of blood T cell repertoires in COVID-19 (dated by TCRdb to the early 2020s). Library preparation used the immunoSEQ multiplex PCR assay. TCRdb provides this immuneACCESS table in a form limited to in-frame rearrangements. Some clones are lacking; in checked studies, under half of them reflect an unresolved V gene, and why the rest are absent is not known. For this sample the table gives about 70,000 clones, of which roughly three quarters were detected only once. The ten largest clones capture just under 6.5% of the sample. The sample taken for sequencing was peripheral blood. The receptors were gathered from a woman in her sixties or seventies with acute or convalescent COVID-19.

The J gene is TRBJ1-2, the V gene TRBV4-2; possible D gene TRBD1, 6 bases. V shed 0 bases and J shed 5 bases, with 13 bases lying between them. The CDR3 spans 15 residues. Germline V lookup: CDR1 LGHNA, CDR2 YNFKEQ. CDR3: CASSQERGSMYGYTF. Here the CDR3 DNA reads TGTGCCAGCAGCCAAGAAAGGGGGTCAATGTATGGCTACACCTTC.

V gene TRBV18 combines with J gene TRBJ2-3; D not certain. Germline CDR1 KGHSH, CDR2 LQKENI. The CDR3 has 14 residues. Trimming removed 0 bases from V and 3 bases from J, with 7 bases in between. The CDR3 here is CASSPPSLTDTQYF. CDR3 in DNA: TGTGCCAGCTCACCACCCAGTCTGACAGATACGCAGTATTTT.

This chain uses TRBV12-5 with TRBJ2-2; D possibly corresponds to TRBD1 (5 bases). CDR3 length equals 12 residues. Trimming shortened V by 5 bases and J by 6 bases, and 7 bases separated the two germline ends. Germline V lookup: CDR1 LGHNT, CDR2 FRNRAP. DNA of the CDR3: TGTGCTAGTGGTCCACAGGCCGGGGAGCTGTTTTTT. This gives the protein CASGPQAGELFF.

The chain is built from TRBV3-1 (or the pseudogene TRBV3-2) and TRBJ2-2, with 7 bases aligning to TRBD1. The CDR3 spans 16 residues. The V and J ends lost 1 base and 7 bases, in that order; junction bases with no gene match: 9. In germline, CDR1 is LGHDT, CDR2 YNNKEL (reference sequence). The CDR3, as DNA: TGTGCCAGCAGCCAAGTAGGTAGGGGGCGCGGCGGGGAGCTGTTTTTT. It translates to CASSQVGRGRGGELFF.

The chain combines TRBV5-1 with TRBJ1-2, with 7 bases fitting TRBD1. CDR3 length: 12 amino acids. Germline values: CDR1 SGHRS, CDR2 YFSETQ. Germline trimming cut 4 bases from V and 6 bases from J; bases unmatched to any gene: 3. The CDR3, as DNA: TGCGCCAGCAGCAGGACAGGTGATGGCTACACCTTC. Its translation is CASSRTGDGYTF. The full variable domain, in which reference TRBV5-1 and TRBJ1-2 provide the parts outside the CDR3, is KAGVTQTPRYLIKTRGQQVTLSCSPISGHRSVSWYQQTPGQGLQFLFEYFSETQRNKGNFPGRFSGRQFSNSRSEMNVSTLELGDSALYLCASSRTGDGYTFGSGTRLTVV.

The chain joins TRBV7-6 to TRBJ2-2; D is possibly TRBD1 (5 bases). V was pared by 1 base and J by 0 bases, with 12 bases between. Looked up from germline, CDR1 is SGHVS and CDR2 is FNYEAQ. This CDR3 spans 17 amino acids. The chain's CDR3 is CASSLEVSGSNTGELFF. DNA of the CDR3: TGTGCCAGCAGCTTAGAGGTCTCAGGGTCGAACACCGGGGAGCTGTTTTTT.

This rearrangement joins TRBV11-2 to TRBJ2-3; the match to TRBD2 covers 10 bases. Per the germline V gene, CDR1 is SGHAT and CDR2 is FQNNGV. The CDR3 contains 15 residues. The V segment lost 3 bases and the J segment 2 bases; nucleotides outside the gene matches: 2. CDR3 coding DNA: TGTGCCAGCAGCTTTAGCGGGGGGTTCACAGATACGCAGTATTTT. Amino acids: CASSFSGGFTDTQYF.

The rearrangement joins TRBV7-3 to TRBJ1-1; D remains unclear. Germline lookup yields CDR1 SGHTA and CDR2 FQGTGA. Deletions cut 0 bases from V and 4 bases from J, with 9 bases between. This CDR3 contains 14 residues. The CDR3: CASSLTGVGTEAFF. For the CDR3, the DNA is TGTGCCAGCAGCTTAACCGGGGTCGGCACTGAAGCTTTCTTT.

This rearrangement joins TRBV30 to TRBJ1-1; D may be TRBD1 (5 bases). Germline V gene lookup returns CDR1 GTSNPN and CDR2 SVGIG (reference sequence). Trimming stripped 4 bases from V and 7 bases from J, with 10 bases between. There are 11 residues in the CDR3. The CDR3 bases are TGTGCCTGGACCGACAGAATTGAAGCTTTCTTT. Amino acids: CAWTDRIEAFF.

In its sample, this clone ranks as medium-sized. The chain employs TRBV11-2 and TRBJ1-3; D remains unclear. Trimming removed 5 bases from V and 3 bases from J, with 8 bases in between. The germline gives CDR1 SGHAT, CDR2 FQNNGV. CDR3 length: 13 residues. Here the CDR3 reads CASSPSRGNTIYF. In nucleotides, the CDR3 is TGTGCCAGCAGCCCCTCTCGTGGAAACACCATATATTTT.

This clone was detected a few times. This chain links TRBV5-1 with TRBJ1-2; D ambiguous. V lost 1 base and J 8 bases, leaving 12 bases between the germline ends. Germline CDR1 SGHRS, CDR2 YFSETQ. The CDR3 runs 13 residues. The CDR3 reads CASSLQVATGYTF. The CDR3, as DNA: TGCGCCAGCAGCTTGCAGGTGGCCACCGGCTACACCTTC.

The chain employs TRBV5-6 and TRBJ1-2; 9 bases are a match to TRBD1. Germline CDR1 and CDR2: SGHDT and YYEEEE. J lost 0 bases, V lost 4 bases, and 4 bases had no gene match. The CDR3 loop spans 15 amino acids. CDR3 sequence reads: CASSIQGAANYGYTF. The CDR3, as DNA: TGTGCCAGCAGCATACAGGGGGCGGCTAACTATGGCTACACCTTC.

The chain joins TRBV9 to TRBJ1-6; possible D gene TRBD1, 5 bases. CDR3 size: 15 residues. The V and J ends lost 2 bases and 5 bases respectively, with 11 bases between them. Per the germline V gene, CDR1 is SGDLS and CDR2 is YYNGEE. CDR3 loop: CASSVTGEDNSPLHF. The CDR3 DNA reads as TGTGCCAGCAGCGTTACGGGGGAAGATAATTCACCCCTCCACTTT.

The V call is TRBV12-5, the J call TRBJ1-5; 9 bases fit TRBD1. The CDR3 spans 16 residues. Losses at the gene ends were 0 bases for V and 2 bases for J; bases not matched to a gene: 2. Germline-derived CDR1 and CDR2 are LGHNT and FRNRAP. CDR3 region: CASGLVRTGGNQPQHF. The CDR3 bases are TGTGCTAGTGGTTTGGTAAGGACAGGGGGCAATCAGCCCCAGCATTTT.

This clone was counted between two and nine times. J is TRBJ1-2 and V is TRBV27; TRBD1 agrees at 9 bases. CDR3 length: 14 amino acids. With 6 bases clipped from V and 7 bases from J, the junction kept 9 bases outside the gene matches. Germline V gene lookup returns CDR1 MNHEY and CDR2 SMNVEV (reference sequence). As DNA, the CDR3 is TGTGCCAGCAGACTAAGGGACAGGGAGTCTGGCTACACCTTC. This sequence encodes CASRLRDRESGYTF.

This chain joins TRBV9 and TRBJ2-3, with D perhaps TRBD2 (5 bases). The germline gives CDR1 SGDLS, CDR2 YYNGEE. CDR3 length: 15 amino acids. Deletions cut 4 bases from V and 2 bases from J, with 14 bases between. The CDR3 DNA is TGTGCCAGCAGCTCTCGCGGACTGTTCACAGATACGCAGTATTTT. Its translation is CASSSRGLFTDTQYF.

The chain recombines TRBV4-3 with TRBJ1-3; D perhaps matches TRBD1 (5 bases). With 0 bases removed from V and 3 bases from J, the gap between germline ends came to 18 bases. The CDR3 contains 18 residues. CDR1 LGHNA and CDR2 YSLEER come from the germline V gene. The CDR3 coding sequence is TGCGCCAGCAGCCAAGAGGCGGGGGGACCGACGGGTGGAAACACCATATATTTT. It yields the protein CASSQEAGGPTGGNTIYF.

The chain is built from TRBV28 and TRBJ1-6, with 8 bases aligning to TRBD1. The CDR3 runs 15 residues. V lost 5 bases, J lost 14 bases, and 14 bases stayed unmatched. Germline-derived CDR1 and CDR2 are MDHEN and SYDVKM. CDR3 loop: CASSLPRTGREALHF. The CDR3 nucleotides read TGTGCCAGCAGTCTACCTCGGACAGGGAGAGAGGCCCTCCACTTT.

The V and J genes are TRBV7-9 and TRBJ2-7; 9 bases are shared with TRBD1. V was pared by 5 bases and J by 5 bases, with 10 bases of the junction left unmatched. This CDR3 spans 15 amino acids. Germline assignment: CDR1 SEHNR and CDR2 FQNEAQ (reference sequence). CDR3 coding DNA: TGTGCCAGCAGCCTCTCCTGGGACAGGGTCGACGAGCAGTACTTC. Its protein is CASSLSWDRVDEQYF.

The chain has TRBV28 and TRBJ2-5; tentatively, D is TRBD2 (6 bases). Trimming removed 3 bases from V and 3 bases from J, with 8 bases in between. The CDR3 totals 13 residues. The germline V gene encodes CDR1 MDHEN and CDR2 SYDVKM. DNA for the CDR3: TGTGCCAGCAGTTTGGGAGGAGAAGAGACCCAGTACTTC. Its protein is CASSLGGEETQYF.

The chain recombines TRBV2 with TRBJ1-2; TRBD1 matches at 8 bases. The V segment lost 4 bases and the J segment 4 bases; nucleotides outside the gene matches: 5. The CDR3 extends over 14 amino acids. From germline, CDR1 is SNHLY and CDR2 FYNNEI. CDR3 DNA: TGTGCCAGCAGTGCTGTACAGGGGGGCTATGGCTACACCTTC. Translating it yields CASSAVQGGYGYTF. The full variable domain, completed using reference TRBV2 and TRBJ1-2, is EPEVTQTPSHQVTQMGQEVILRCVPISNHLYFYWYRQILGQKVEFLVSFYNNEISEKSEIFDDQFSVERPDGSNFTLKIRSTKLEDSAMYFCASSAVQGGYGYTFGSGTRLTVV.

The chain employs TRBV6-5 and TRBJ2-2; a weak D match, TRBD1 (5 bases). Per the germline V gene, CDR1 is MNHEY and CDR2 is SVGAGI. This CDR3 is built from 14 residues. V dropped 7 bases and J dropped 4 bases, with 13 bases sitting between them. CDR3 protein: CASTWGESTGELFF. Here the CDR3 DNA reads TGTGCCAGCACTTGGGGCGAATCCACCGGGGAGCTGTTTTTT.

V is TRBV4-3 and J is TRBJ1-1; D gene unclear. The CDR3 is made up of 13 amino acids. V lost 0 bases to trimming and J lost 8 bases, with 10 bases between them. Looked up from germline, CDR1 is LGHNA and CDR2 is YSLEER. CDR3 coding DNA: TGCGCCAGCAGCCAAGATCCGGTCACCGAAGCTTTCTTT. Translation gives CASSQDPVTEAFF.

This clone was found a few times. The V and J genes are TRBV2 and TRBJ2-2; no reliable D call. CDR1 and CDR2 from the germline V gene are SNHLY and FYNNEI. Trimming took 1 base from V and 0 from J, leaving 12 bases between them. This CDR3 region has 17 residues. This CDR3 is CASSEGLAQTNTGELFF. The CDR3 nucleotides read TGTGCCAGCAGTGAAGGTTTGGCACAGACGAACACCGGGGAGCTGTTTTTT.